This T cell receptor (beta chain) is drawn from a study of regulatory T cells in long-lasting Graves disease. Building of the TCR beta libraries involved iRepertoire HTBI primers and Arm-PCR of CDR3 regions. TCRdb processed the multiplex PCR reads anew with MiXCR; each CDR3 protein has one entry. In the table there are about 500,000 distinct CDR3 sequences, 9.5% to 15% of which are singletons. The CDR3 runs 16 residues. Trimming took off 1 base at V and 5 bases at J, with 17 bases between the two ends. CDR1 MNHEY and CDR2 SVGEGT come from the germline V gene. This clonotype occurred many times. As to time point: newly diagnosed GD, antithyroid drugs for less than 3 months. The TCR library was made from RNA that had been extracted from PBMCs in TRIzol. Guidelines of the American Thyroid Association were used to diagnose Graves' disease. These data also formed part of another study, on T cells in Graves' hyperthyroidism and ophthalmopathy. That study adds: When the TCR CDR3 underwent first-round RT-PCR, the HTBI primer set was used. Ophthalmopathy was told apart from stable hyperthyroidism by a 13 V-J model.

Material: peripheral blood mononuclear cells (PBMCs), obtained at new diagnosis, from a patient treated with antithyroid drugs. The chain recombines TRBV6-2 or TRBV6-3 with TRBJ2-5, with D maybe TRBD2 (6 bases). The source of this sequence is a woman aged 30 to 39 with Graves disease. CDR3 residues: CASSYFSGTGPETQYF. The CDR3 coding sequence is TGTGCCAGCAGTTACTTTTCAGGGACTGGCCCCGAGACCCAGTACTTC.